The 8 T cell receptor beta chains given below trace back to one sample, sequenced in a study of shared clonotypes between healthy human individuals. CD45RO negativity and positive selection for CCR7 defined naive CD8 cells, a population that excluded terminally differentiated effector memory CD45RA+ cells. Using immunoSEQ multiplex PCR, the repertoire was profiled, and TCRdb retains in-frame clones only, with some absent. The sample yields roughly 590,000 clones, 95% to 96% seen once. The material sequenced was naive CD8+ T cells sorted from blood. The receptors derive from a woman between 25 and 40 years old in good health.

The chain couples TRBV27 to TRBJ2-5; a possible D gene is TRBD2 (6 bases). Germline CDR1 reads MNHEY; CDR2 reads SMNVEV (reference sequence). This CDR3 has 17 residues. V gave up 7 bases and J gave up 0 bases, with 21 bases separating them. CDR3 bases: TGTGCCAGCATGCAGGAAGGTAGCGGAGGGTACCAAGAGACCCAGTACTTC. It codes for CASMQEGSGGYQETQYF.

This chain connects TRBV19 to TRBJ1-2; 8 nucleotides align to TRBD1. The germline CDR1 and CDR2 sequences are LNHDA and SQIVND (reference sequence). The CDR3 is made up of 12 amino acids. With V trimmed by 9 bases and J by 6 bases, 6 bases remained unmatched. This CDR3 is CASLQGDDGYTF. The CDR3, as DNA: TGTGCCAGCCTACAGGGGGACGATGGCTACACCTTC.

The CDR3 DNA sequence: TGTGCCAGCAGTTTAGGCGCGAGGGACCGAACCTACGAGCAGTACTTC. Its protein product is CASSLGARDRTYEQYF. The rearrangement uses TRBV28 and TRBJ2-7; D could derive from TRBD1 or TRBD2 (5 bases each). V lost 2 bases and J lost 2, with 16 bases in between. This CDR3 contains 16 residues. The V gene's germline CDR1 is MDHEN and CDR2 SYDVKM.

This sequence joins TRBV9 and TRBJ1-1; possibly TRBD1 for D (6 bases). This CDR3 is built from 14 residues. Per the germline V gene, CDR1 is SGDLS and CDR2 is YYNGEE. V gave up 5 bases and J gave up 6 bases, with 17 bases separating them. The CDR3 loop reads CASSKQGDGAEAFF. The CDR3 region has the DNA TGTGCCAGCAGTAAACAGGGCGATGGGGCTGAAGCTTTCTTT. The entire variable domain, with the rest obtained from reference TRBV9 and TRBJ1-1, is as follows: DSGVTQTPKHLITATGQRVTLRCSPRSGDLSVYWYQQSLDQGLQFLIQYYNGEERAKGNILERFSAQQFPDLHSELNLSSLELGDSALYFCASSKQGDGAEAFFGQGTRLTVV.

The chain employs TRBV13 and TRBJ1-1; TRBD1 might be the D (5 bases). There are 11 residues in the CDR3. CDR1 is PRHDT, CDR2 FYEKMQ, per germline (reference sequence). V was trimmed by 3 bases and J by 8 bases, leaving 7 bases between them. For the CDR3, the DNA is TGTGCCAGCAGCTTCCGACAGGAAGCTTTCTTT. Protein sequence: CASSFRQEAFF.

This chain uses TRBV19 with TRBJ1-2; 9 nucleotides match TRBD1. This CDR3 has 14 residues. Trimming cost V 4 bases and J 6 bases; bases outside gene matches: 6. CDR1 is LNHDA and CDR2 is SQIVND in the germline V gene (reference sequence). The CDR3 here is CASSNRDRVNGYTF. CDR3 bases: TGTGCCAGTAGTAACCGGGACAGGGTTAATGGCTACACCTTC. The full variable domain, its missing parts supplied by reference TRBV19 and TRBJ1-2, is DGGITQSPKYLFRKEGQNVTLSCEQNLNHDAMYWYRQDPGQGLRLIYYSQIVNDFQKGDIAEGYSVSREKKESFPLTVTSAQKNPTAFYLCASSNRDRVNGYTFGSGTRLTVV.

The rearrangement joins TRBV6-5 to TRBJ2-3; no definite D call. Trimming took off 6 bases at V and 2 bases at J, with 6 bases between the two ends. Germline-derived CDR1 and CDR2 are MNHEY and SVGAGI. This CDR3 is built from 12 residues. CDR3 sequence reads: CASSSPTDTQYF. The CDR3 bases are TGTGCCAGCAGCTCCCCCACAGATACGCAGTATTTT.

The gene calls are TRBV6-1 and TRBJ1-1, with D hard to call. This CDR3 has 14 residues. The V and J ends lost 9 bases and 2 bases respectively, with 16 bases between them. Germline V gene lookup returns CDR1 MNHNS and CDR2 SASEGT. In DNA, the CDR3 is TGTGCCAGTGCTACCGGGGAAGCAAACACTGAAGCTTTCTTT. The encoded protein is CASATGEANTEAFF.